The present entry profiles one T cell receptor (beta chain) with its context. Its antigen target is currently unknown. Per-nucleotide qualities are absent, and no much larger clonotype sits a single base away. This specimen's treatment or condition label, per the study, means: around 19 received Ad26.COV2.S at low or high dose, single or two shots; 5 received placebo; per-sample allocation not given. Repertoires of vaccine and placebo recipients were sequenced from samples taken on day 63 after the first injection. In Cohort 1b, 20 to 25 adults aged 18-55 years were enrolled at a single site in Boston, USA, between 29 July and 7 August 2020. Ad26.COV2.S was a replication-incompetent adenovirus type 26 vector expressing a prefusion-stabilized SARS-CoV-2 spike protein from the original Wuhan strain. These data come from a study of Ad26.COV2.S vaccination and SARS-CoV-2 variants (dated by TCRdb to the early 2020s). At the level of the whole study: Donors in the vaccine arm were drawn from COV1001, a phase I-IIa trial of Ad26.COV2.S in healthy adults that was multicentre, randomized, double-blind and placebo-controlled. Throughout the experiments and outcome assessment, investigators stayed blinded to trial group allocation. The TCR-sequenced set comprised approximately 32 samples: about 19 Ad26.COV2.S vaccine recipients, 5 placebo recipients and 8 SARS-CoV-2 convalescent individuals. TCRbeta repertoire sequencing served as the tool for gauging how specific and how broad the SARS-CoV-2-reactive T cell receptors were following Ad26.COV2.S vaccination. Dosing of Ad26.COV2.S was intramuscular, at either 5x10^10 or 1x10^11 viral particles, delivered as one shot or as two shots spaced 56 days apart. Trial participants were randomized into five groups of five, in which low-dose or high-dose Ad26.COV2.S was given once or twice, or placebo was given on both occasions.

The CDR3 measures 17 amino acids from cysteine to phenylalanine. The entry retains the CDR3 DNA only, 51 bases that are in frame from base 1. Results the study describes overall, beyond this receptor: The authors noted that total T cell responses may have been underestimated by the TCR breadth and depth analyses. Spike-specific TCR breadth was higher in Ad26.COV2.S recipients than in placebo recipients (P = 0.0014). After vaccination, spike-specific CD8+ and CD4+ T cell responses were reported to show substantial breadth. The study was not powered for comparison of responses between vaccine doses or regimens. Vaccine and placebo recipients had comparable non-spike TCR breadth, which fits with the vaccine containing only spike.

The immunoSEQ Assay was used to sequence TCRbeta CDR3 regions. After extraction, genomic DNA underwent amplification by bias-controlled multiplex PCR, followed by high-throughput sequencing. The original methods were these. To quantify the absolute abundance of every unique TCRbeta CDR3 region, sequences were collapsed and filtered. T cell fraction was estimated by normalizing TCRbeta template counts to usable DNA, which was measured by amplifying reference genes present in all nucleated cells. Repertoire TCRs were annotated as SARS-CoV-2-specific by exact matching of V gene, CDR3 amino acid sequence and J gene to a known reactive TCR set. The reference SARS-CoV-2 TCR set was obtained from MIRA and was filtered for enrichment in COVID-19-positive ImmuneCODE repertoires, whereby public or cross-reactive TCRs were removed. Using the MIRA antigens, annotated TCRs were further analysed by specific ORF or by position within an ORF. Depth was the summed frequency of annotated unique rearrangements, while breadth was defined as annotated unique rearrangements over total unique productive rearrangements. Two-sided Wilcoxon rank-sum tests were used to compare TCR breadth between groups. The source is immuneACCESS, and TCRdb retained only in-frame sequences with V and J called. Part of the clones is not carried over; for the studies checked, unresolved V genes explain less than half of this, and the remainder is unexplained. For V, J and clone size, that table is used; D and trimming come from the DNA. For this sample there are about 430,000 clones; approximately 90% appear just once. The ten largest clones take up roughly an eighth of the sample.

This specimen consisted of peripheral blood, obtained in a trial of Ad26.COV2.S vaccine versus placebo. The TCR sequence derives from a person aged 18 to 65 who received the Ad26.COV2.S COVID-19 vaccine or a placebo. The sequence is built from TRBV21-1 and TRBJ1-5; the tabulated D call, TRBD1, remains unverified against the DNA. TRBV21-1 is annotated as a pseudogene. The bases read TGTGCCAGCAGCAAAGGAAAGGGGGCAAATAGCAATCAGCCCCAGCATTTT. Its translation reads: CASSKGKGANSNQPQHF.